This TCR beta chain emerged from a study of blood T cell repertoires in COVID-19. The data were produced by immunoSEQ multiplex PCR, yet TCRdb's version contains in-frame clones alone and is incomplete. The data contain some 38,000 clones, roughly 80% of them singletons. Germline assignment: CDR1 SEHNR and CDR2 FQNEAQ (reference sequence). Trimming shortened V by 2 bases and J by 5 bases, and 9 bases separated the two germline ends. CDR3 length: 13 amino acids. The J gene is TRBJ2-5, the V gene TRBV7-9, with unresolved D. Input material: peripheral blood. The receptor comes from a man aged 55 to 70 in a cohort sampled during active COVID-19. CDR3 loop: CASSLRVRETQYF. The DNA for the CDR3 is TGTGCCAGCAGCTTACGGGTTCGGGAGACCCAGTACTTC.